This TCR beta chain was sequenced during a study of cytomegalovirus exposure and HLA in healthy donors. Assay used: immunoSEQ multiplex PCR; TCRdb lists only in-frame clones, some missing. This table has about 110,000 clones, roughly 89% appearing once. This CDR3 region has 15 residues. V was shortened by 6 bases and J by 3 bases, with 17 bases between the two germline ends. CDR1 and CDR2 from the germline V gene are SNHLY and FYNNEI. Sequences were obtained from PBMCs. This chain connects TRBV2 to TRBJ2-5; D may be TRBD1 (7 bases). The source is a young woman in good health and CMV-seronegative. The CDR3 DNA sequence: TGTGCCAGCAGGGATAATGGAGGGACAGAAGAGACCCAGTACTTC. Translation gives CASRDNGGTEETQYF.